This TCR beta chain originates from a study of blood T cell repertoires in COVID-19. Participants were aged about 18 to 95 years, lived in some 23 US areas, and enrolled virtually. Researchers sorted participants into cohorts using their self-reported clinical history. Trimming at V came to 7 bases and at J to 4 bases, leaving 6 bases not matched to a gene. The CDR3 totals 13 residues. Germline V gene lookup returns CDR1 MDHEN and CDR2 SYDVKM. Authors' data handling: Nucleated cell counts were estimated from reference gene primer amplification. Clones were read by immunoSEQ multiplex PCR, and TCRdb kept only the in-frame ones, dropping some. V, J and clone size were drawn from that table, and D and trimming were deduced from the DNA. The sample carries around 300,000 clones, 85% to 90% recorded once.

The receptor was derived from a woman younger than 35 who had recovered from COVID-19. The rearrangement joins TRBV28 to TRBJ1-2; TRBD1 matches 7 bases. What was sequenced was PBMCs or T cells enriched from blood (not recorded which). The CDR3 nucleotides read TGTGCCAGCAACCTAGGGGGCGGCTATGGCTACACCTTC. This sequence encodes CASNLGGGYGYTF.